The 15 T cell receptor beta chains below were found in one sample sequenced in a study of early T cells in non-severe SARS-CoV-2 infection. TCRdb called the 5' RACE reads again in MiXCR, with one record for every CDR3 protein. This sample yields tens of thousands of distinct CDR3 sequences, of which 9.5% to 15% are seen a single time; around 4.5% belongs to the top ten. The sample comprised whole blood. These receptors were taken from an adult who was a healthcare worker with PCR-confirmed SARS-CoV-2 infection or an uninfected control (not recorded which).

This clonotype was found a few times. The chain recombines TRBV7-2 with TRBJ1-1; the D gene is possibly TRBD1 (5 bases). CDR1 and CDR2 (germline): SGHTA, FQGNSA. Trimming removed 6 bases from V and 5 bases from J, with 16 bases in between. This CDR3 spans 14 amino acids. The DNA of the CDR3 is TGTGCCAGCAGTAATACCGGGGGGTTTACTGAAGCTTTCTTT. Translation gives CASSNTGGFTEAFF.

This clonotype has a handful of counts. CDR3 sequence reads: CASSRRSFRGNTEAFF. The CDR3 bases are TGTGCCAGCAGCCGCCGATCATTCAGGGGGAACACTGAAGCTTTCTTT. V and J are TRBV14 and TRBJ1-1; perhaps TRBD1 as D (6 bases). Between the trimmed V and J ends, which lost 4 bases and 1 base, there was a span of 16 bases. CDR1 and CDR2 (germline): SGHDN, FVKESK. CDR3 size: 16 residues.

This clonotype has just a few counts. This sequence joins TRBV27 and TRBJ2-1; tentative D call: TRBD1 (6 bases). Germline V gene sequence: CDR1 MNHEY, CDR2 SMNVEV (reference sequence). V was trimmed by 2 bases and J by 2 bases, leaving 10 bases between them. The CDR3 extends over 15 amino acids. CDR3 loop: CASSLQRGTYNEQFF. The CDR3 DNA follows: TGTGCCAGCAGTTTACAAAGGGGGACCTACAATGAGCAGTTCTTC.

This clonotype was recorded a few times. The chain couples TRBV9 to TRBJ2-2; D may match TRBD1 or TRBD2 (6 bases each). The CDR3 contains 18 residues. Trimming removed 3 bases at V and 3 bases at J, with 21 bases between. The germline V gene has CDR1 SGDLS and CDR2 YYNGEE. Here the CDR3 reads CASSEGEQGGRYTGELFF. The CDR3 DNA is TGTGCCAGCAGCGAGGGGGAACAAGGAGGGCGATACACCGGGGAGCTGTTTTTT.

This clonotype turned up a few times. J is TRBJ2-5 and V is TRBV9; tentative D call: TRBD1 (7 bases). The CDR3 extends over 15 amino acids. The germline V and J ends were trimmed by 3 bases and 2 bases, with 14 bases remaining between them. Per germline, CDR1 SGDLS and CDR2 YYNGEE. Written as DNA, the CDR3 is TGTGCCAGCAGCGCCAGGGGGGCCTCACAAGAGACCCAGTACTTC. The encoded protein is CASSARGASQETQYF.

This clonotype was counted between two and nine times. This chain links TRBV7-2 with TRBJ2-3; maybe TRBD2 (7 bases). The germline gives CDR1 SGHTA, CDR2 FQGNSA. Deletions cut 4 bases from V and 9 bases from J, with 14 bases between. The CDR3 contains 13 residues. The CDR3 loop is CASSWGGVNTQYF. The CDR3 DNA is TGTGCCAGCAGCTGGGGGGGCGTAAACACGCAGTATTTT.

The chain has TRBV5-1 and TRBJ1-1, with TRBD1 matching over 11 bases. CDR3 length equals 17 residues. Trimming cost V 1 base and J 5 bases; bases outside gene matches: 10. Germline V gene lookup returns CDR1 SGHRS and CDR2 YFSETQ. This CDR3 is CASSLREGQGARTEAFF. The CDR3 DNA follows: TGCGCCAGCAGCTTGCGGGAAGGACAGGGGGCGAGGACTGAAGCTTTCTTT.

This chain uses TRBV28 with TRBJ2-7; perhaps TRBD2 as D (6 bases). The germline V gene encodes CDR1 MDHEN and CDR2 SYDVKM. The CDR3 is 13 amino acids. The V gene lost 3 bases and the J gene lost 6 bases, with 12 bases spanning the gap. The CDR3 bases are TGTGCCAGCAGTTTGGCGGGACTCTGCGAGCAGTACTTC. This codes for CASSLAGLCEQYF.

This clonotype was seen only a few times. This chain uses TRBV5-1 with TRBJ2-5; 8 positions match TRBD2. This CDR3 is 16 amino acids long. The ends lost 4 bases at V and 1 base at J; junction bases unmatched: 9. Germline V gives CDR1 SGHRS, CDR2 YFSETQ. Written as DNA, the CDR3 is TGCGCCAGCAGCAACTCGTTTAGCGGGACCCAAGAGACCCAGTACTTC. It is translated as CASSNSFSGTQETQYF.

This chain links TRBV3-1 with TRBJ1-2; D is uncertain. Germline assignment: CDR1 LGHDT and CDR2 YNNKEL (reference sequence). This CDR3 has 12 amino acids. V lost 0 bases to trimming and J lost 2 bases, with 1 base between them. CDR3 amino acids: CASSQDNYGYTF. CDR3 sequence (DNA): TGTGCCAGCAGCCAAGACAACTATGGCTACACCTTC.

V usage is TRBV12-3 or TRBV12-4 and J usage is TRBJ2-7; 7 nucleotides agree with TRBD2. V lost 8 bases to trimming and J lost 6 bases; unmatched junction nucleotides: 13. The CDR3 is 14 residues long. In nucleotides, the CDR3 is TGTGCCAGCGCCCGGCGGGAGCTCTCCCCCGAGCAGTACTTC. Translation: CASARRELSPEQYF.

This clonotype occurred a few times. The chain combines TRBV11-1 with TRBJ2-7; 10 bases line up with TRBD1. From germline, CDR1 is SGHAT and CDR2 FQDESV (reference sequence). With V trimmed by 4 bases and J by 3 bases, 6 bases remained unmatched. The CDR3 is 15 amino acids. CDR3 sequence: CASSSGTGDLYEQYF. The CDR3 DNA is TGTGCCAGCAGCTCCGGGACAGGGGATCTCTACGAGCAGTACTTC.

This clonotype came up a few times. The chain has TRBV20-1 and TRBJ1-1; D is uncertain. The germline V gene has CDR1 DFQATT and CDR2 SNEGSKA (reference sequence). The CDR3 contains 12 residues. V was clipped by 3 bases and J by 1 base, with 6 bases between them. DNA for the CDR3: TGCAGTGCTAGGGGAGGGAACACTGAAGCTTTCTTT. Encoded protein: CSARGGNTEAFF.

This clonotype was seen a handful of times. The V and J genes are TRBV19 and TRBJ2-4, with D perhaps TRBD2 (5 bases). Germline assignment: CDR1 LNHDA and CDR2 SQIVND (reference sequence). Trimming shortened V by 5 bases and J by 0 bases, and 14 bases separated the two germline ends. The CDR3 is made up of 16 amino acids. The CDR3 loop is CASSPTGLLAKNIQYF. CDR3 DNA sequence: TGTGCCAGTAGTCCCACCGGACTCTTAGCCAAAAACATTCAGTACTTC.

This clonotype was counted only a few times. CDR3 loop: CASSPRMGRNQPQHF. CDR3 nucleotide sequence: TGTGCCAGCTCACCACGGATGGGTCGCAATCAGCCCCAGCATTTT. The genes are TRBV18 and TRBJ1-5, with no clear D. The germline V gene encodes CDR1 KGHSH and CDR2 LQKENI. V gave up 1 base and J gave up 2 bases, with 9 bases separating them. This CDR3 contains 15 residues.